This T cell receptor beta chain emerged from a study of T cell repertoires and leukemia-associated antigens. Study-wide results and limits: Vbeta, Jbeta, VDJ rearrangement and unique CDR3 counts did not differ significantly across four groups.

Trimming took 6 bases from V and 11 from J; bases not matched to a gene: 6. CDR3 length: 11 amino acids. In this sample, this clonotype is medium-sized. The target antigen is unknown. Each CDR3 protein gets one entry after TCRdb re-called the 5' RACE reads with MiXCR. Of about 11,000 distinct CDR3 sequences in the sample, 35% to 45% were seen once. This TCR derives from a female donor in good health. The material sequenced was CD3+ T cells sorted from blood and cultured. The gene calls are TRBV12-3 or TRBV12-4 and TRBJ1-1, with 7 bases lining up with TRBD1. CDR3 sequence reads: CASSTGQWAFF. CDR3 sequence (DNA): TGTGCCAGCAGCACGGGACAGTGGGCTTTCTTT.